Below are 9 T cell receptor beta chains sequenced from a single sample in a study of T-cell reconstitution after alpha-beta-depleted transplantation in children. TCRbeta library construction was performed incorporating unique molecular identifiers. MiXCR was run by TCRdb on the PCR reads, yielding one entry per CDR3 protein. The sample lists fewer than 25,000 distinct CDR3 sequences; about a tenth were seen once. The material sequenced was PBMCs from the stem cell graft donor, taken from the stem cell graft. The source is a human donor who donated a stem cell graft to a child with chronic granulomatous disease.

At least ten counts were recorded for this clonotype. CDR3 residues: CASSYSPSGAHGETQYF. The CDR3 nucleotides are TGTGCCAGCAGTTACTCGCCTAGCGGGGCCCATGGAGAGACCCAGTACTTC. The rearrangement joins TRBV6-5 to TRBJ2-5; TRBD2 agrees at 9 bases. Germline lookup yields CDR1 MNHEY and CDR2 SVGAGI. The CDR3 runs to 17 residues. J gave up 4 bases and V 0 bases, and 9 bases lay outside the gene matches.

There are many counts of this clonotype. The chain is built from TRBV12-3 or TRBV12-4 and TRBJ2-1, with D unresolved. The V gene lost 1 base and the J gene lost 4 bases, with 11 bases spanning the gap. There are 15 residues in the CDR3. In DNA, the CDR3 is TGTGCCAGCAGTTTAGTTGCGCCAGGTTACAATGAGCAGTTCTTC. It codes for CASSLVAPGYNEQFF.

This clonotype was counted at least ten times. The J gene is TRBJ1-4, the V gene TRBV6-5; 10 bases agree with TRBD1. Germline trimming cut 7 bases from V and 7 bases from J; bases unmatched to any gene: 6. This CDR3 has 14 amino acids. Germline CDR1 reads MNHEY; CDR2 reads SVGAGI. CDR3 amino acids: CASKSGTGAEKLFF. The CDR3 coding sequence is TGTGCCAGCAAATCCGGGACAGGGGCTGAAAAACTGTTTTTT.

In its sample, this clonotype was seen many times. The chain links TRBV6-4 to TRBJ2-1, with D perhaps TRBD1 (6 bases). V lost 5 bases and J 5 bases, leaving 13 bases between the germline ends. The CDR3 runs to 14 residues. Per germline, CDR1 MRHNA and CDR2 SNTAGT. The CDR3 sequence: CASSFGQNNNEQFF. In DNA, the CDR3 is TGTGCCAGCAGTTTCGGACAGAATAACAATGAGCAGTTCTTC.

This clonotype occurred many times. CDR3 protein: CASSLWSGGEVDGYTF. The CDR3 DNA follows: TGCGCCAGCAGCTTGTGGTCAGGGGGGGAAGTCGATGGCTACACCTTC. This rearrangement joins TRBV5-1 to TRBJ1-2, with 7 bases aligning to TRBD1. CDR3 length equals 16 residues. Per germline, CDR1 SGHRS and CDR2 YFSETQ. V lost 1 base and J lost 6; bases outside the gene matches: 12.

This clonotype was counted at least ten times. The rearrangement joins TRBV20-1 to TRBJ1-6; D is uncertain. This CDR3 is 14 amino acids long. Germline V CDR1 and CDR2: DFQATT, SNEGSKA (reference sequence). V lost 2 bases and J lost 0, with 5 bases in between. The CDR3 sequence is CSARQSSYNSPLHF. The DNA for the CDR3 is TGCAGTGCTAGACAGAGCTCCTATAATTCACCCCTCCACTTT.

There are many counts of this clonotype. V gene TRBV27 combines with J gene TRBJ2-2, with 11 nucleotides matching TRBD2. The CDR3 contains 15 residues. CDR1 and CDR2 from the germline V gene are MNHEY and SMNVEV (reference sequence). The V gene end was trimmed by 5 bases and the J gene end by 5 bases; junction bases not matched to a gene: 4. The CDR3 bases are TGTGCCAGCAGTCGGGGACTAGCGGTAACCGGGGAGCTGTTTTTT. This gives the protein CASSRGLAVTGELFF.

At least ten counts were recorded for this clonotype. The chain combines TRBV9 with TRBJ2-6, with 8 bases fitting TRBD1. Trimming at V came to 3 bases and at J to 0 bases, leaving 5 bases not matched to a gene. This CDR3 is 17 amino acids long. CDR1 is SGDLS, CDR2 YYNGEE, per germline. The CDR3 coding sequence is TGTGCCAGCAGCGAAGGGACAGGCAACTCTGGGGCCAACGTCCTGACTTTC. Translated, it gives CASSEGTGNSGANVLTF.

The table lists this clonotype with a few counts. The CDR3 loop reads CCAPEPQTPSGYGGYTF. The CDR3 DNA is TGCTGCGCTCCCGAGCCGCAAACCCCCTCAGGATACGGGGGCTACACCTTC. The chain carries TRBV20-1 and TRBJ1-2; no firm D call. The CDR3 has 17 residues. The V gene's germline CDR1 is DFQATT and CDR2 SNEGSKA (reference sequence).